The T cell receptor beta chain described here comes from a study of T cells after yellow fever vaccination. Study results and caveats: Although the secondary response was weaker, it peaked faster, at day 5 versus 15. The study noted that FACS-sorted repertoires could contain abundant clonotypes contaminating from the bulk population.

The 5'RACE template-switching step produced TCR cDNA and added a universal primer site and UMIs. MiXCR was run by TCRdb on the 5' RACE reads, yielding one entry per CDR3 protein. The sample includes 70,000 or so distinct CDR3 sequences, approximately 5.9% of them seen just once. V lost 6 bases to trimming and J lost 1 base, with 14 bases between them. From germline, CDR1 is SGHTA and CDR2 FQGTGA. The CDR3 contains 15 residues. This clonotype was found a few times. As yet, its antigen is unknown. This material consisted of CD4+ T cells sorted from PBMCs, taken around 14 days after the first yellow fever vaccination. The source is a man aged 18 to 30 who received the YFV17D yellow fever vaccine. The chain combines TRBV7-3 with TRBJ2-3; D may be TRBD2 (5 bases). The CDR3 DNA follows: TGTGCCAGCAGTTCCCCCGGGGTGGGCACAGATACGCAGTATTTT. Residues: CASSSPGVGTDTQYF.